This T cell receptor beta chain was recovered during a study of T-cell memory formation after mild COVID-19. Broader study findings: CD4+ contracting clones lay mainly in CM and EM, CD8+ ones in EMRA. Clonal second-wave expansions that peaked on day 37 had unconfirmed SARS-CoV-2 specificity.

Constant-segment primers and 5'RACE yielded cDNA libraries for TCR alpha and TCR beta, each carrying sample barcodes and UMIs. TCRdb reprocessed the 5' RACE reads via MiXCR and lists one record per CDR3 protein. Among a few hundred thousand distinct CDR3 sequences listed, under 8.5% were seen once. This clonotype was detected only a few times. Its target is unknown. This CDR3 has 15 amino acids. V was pared by 4 bases and J by 4 bases, with 16 bases between. Germline V gene data show CDR1 as LGHNA and CDR2 as YSLEER. The sequence came from a man younger than 30 who had mild COVID-19 (a few samples of this study predate the infection). Cell type and time point are not known. The sample comprised PBMCs or a T cell subset sorted from them (not recorded which). The chain joins TRBV4-3 to TRBJ1-2, with D possibly matching TRBD1 (5 bases). The CDR3 DNA reads as TGCGCCAGCAGCCGCAGCAGGGCTGCGGCCTATGGCTACACCTTC. Translating it yields CASSRSRAAAYGYTF.